The clone carrying this T cell receptor (beta chain) turned up a few times. Its antigen is not identified. Libraries of TCR beta came from quantitative 5'-RACE with molecular barcodes. Via MiXCR, TCRdb re-called the 5' RACE reads, giving one row per CDR3 protein. The sample carries nearly 25,000 distinct CDR3 sequences, roughly a sixth recorded once. This entry is derived from a study of CD8 T cells in ankylosing spondylitis. General study points: Within ankylosing spondylitis blood, a TCR beta motif made up of roughly eight highly homologous variants appeared to be characteristic. Disease-linked clones reportedly showed significant enrichment in matched ankylosing spondylitis synovial fluid.

V shed 7 bases, J shed 8 bases, and the junction held 11 bases outside the gene matches. The CDR3 has 14 residues. Looked up from germline, CDR1 is MNHNS and CDR2 is SASEGT. The sequence was obtained from a male donor with ankylosing spondylitis or in good health (not recorded which). The chain recombines TRBV6-1 with TRBJ1-1, with 9 bases that match TRBD1. Sequences were obtained from blood. The CDR3, as DNA: TGTGCCAGCAATACAGGGGGCGTGAGGAGCGAAGCTTTCTTT. Translated, it gives CASNTGGVRSEAFF.